A selection of T cell receptor beta chains follows, all from one sample in a study of T cell responses to AZD1222 COVID-19 vaccine. The data were produced by immunoSEQ multiplex PCR, yet TCRdb's version contains in-frame clones alone and is incomplete. The table lists more than 85,000 clones, approximately 91% of them singletons, with more than 15% in the top ten. This sample comprised peripheral blood, obtained on day 0 of AZD1222 vaccination. These receptors were obtained from an adult in good health. Each CDR3 is given with its conserved first and last residue. D genes are given only for firm matches. Not all rows give a size; the values are once, few, many and, for expanded clones, a class.

clone size	D gene	V gene	J gene	CDR3 DNA	CDR3 protein
NA	NA	TRBV6-5	TRBJ2-2	TGTGCCAGCAGTTGGGGTACCGGGGAGCTGTTTTTT	CASSWGTGELFF
NA	TRBD1	TRBV9	TRBJ1-3	TGTGCCAGCAGCCAAGACCCGACAGGGGCTGGAAACACCATATATTTT	CASSQDPTGAGNTIYF
NA	NA	TRBV10-3	TRBJ1-1	TGTGCCATCAGTGATCTCTTGGGCTACACTGAAGCTTTCTTT	CAISDLLGYTEAFF
NA	NA	TRBV9	TRBJ2-5	TGTGCCAGCAGCCCCACCCTATTGCAAGAGACCCAGTACTTC	CASSPTLLQETQYF
NA	NA	TRBV4-3	TRBJ2-2	TGCGCCAGCAGCCAAGAAACAGGGTCCGGGGAGCTGTTTTTT	CASSQETGSGELFF
NA	TRBD2	TRBV9	TRBJ2-3	TGTGCCAGCAACGCGGGGGGAACCGATACGCAGTATTTT	CASNAGGTDTQYF
NA	TRBD1	TRBV19	TRBJ2-2	TGTGCCAGTAGGGCAAAGGGACAGCCAAACACCGGGGAGCTGTTTTTT	CASRAKGQPNTGELFF
NA	NA	TRBV9	TRBJ1-4	TGTGCCAGCAGCGCGAGTTGGACGGAGGCAAGCGAAAAACTGTTTTTT	CASSASWTEASEKLFF
NA	TRBD2	TRBV14	TRBJ2-7	TGTGCCAGCAGCCAAGGGTTCGTAGCGGGGGAGGAAGAGCAGTACTTC	CASSQGFVAGEEEQYF
NA	TRBD1	TRBV19	TRBJ1-5	TGTGCCAGTAGTATTCAGACAGGGCAACAGCCCCAGCATTTT	CASSIQTGQQPQHF
once	NA	TRBV5-1	TRBJ1-1	TGCGCCAGCAGCACCTCCCCCGGGCTCATCGCTGAAGCTTTCTTT	CASSTSPGLIAEAFF
NA	NA	TRBV6-4	TRBJ1-6	TGTGCCAGCAGGGCAGGGCCAAATTCACCCCTCCACTTT	CASRAGPNSPLHF
NA	TRBD2	TRBV6-1	TRBJ2-1	TGTGCCAGCAGTGGCGGGGGGCGCGGGAGTGATAGCTCCTACAATGAGCAGTTCTTC	CASSGGGRGSDSSYNEQFF
NA	TRBD2	TRBV6-5	TRBJ2-1	TGTGCCAGCAGTCCCCAGCGGGGGAGTTACAATGAGCAGTTCTTC	CASSPQRGSYNEQFF
NA	NA	TRBV5-1	TRBJ2-2	TGCGCCAGCAGCTGGGTCGCGAACACCGGGGAGCTGTTTTTT	CASSWVANTGELFF
NA	NA	TRBV14	TRBJ2-2	TGTGCCAGCAGCCAAGCCCTTACCGGGGAGCTGTTTTTT	CASSQALTGELFF
NA	TRBD2	TRBV5-1	TRBJ2-1	TGCGCCAGCAGCTTGGTTCTAGCGGGAGCCTACAATGAGCAGTTCTTC	CASSLVLAGAYNEQFF
NA	NA	TRBV27	TRBJ2-1	TGTGCCAGCAGTTTATTTCCGAGCTCCTACAATGAGCAGTTCTTC	CASSLFPSSYNEQFF
NA	NA	TRBV3-1/TRBV3-2	TRBJ1-6	TGTGCCAGCAGCCAAGTCCTGGGCAGTAATTCACCCCTCCACTTT	CASSQVLGSNSPLHF
NA	TRBD2	TRBV7-2	TRBJ2-1	TGTGCCAGCAGCTTAGGTCTAGCGGGGGGGCGGGAGCAGTTCTTC	CASSLGLAGGREQFF
NA	TRBD2	TRBV5-1	TRBJ2-7	TGCGCCAGCAGCCAACTAGCGGGGGGGTCCTACGAGCAGTACTTC	CASSQLAGGSYEQYF
NA	NA	TRBV20-1	TRBJ2-4	TGCAGTGCTAGTCCCCCGGGCCGGGACATTCAGTACTTC	CSASPPGRDIQYF
once	NA	TRBV2	TRBJ1-2	TGTGCCAGCAGTGCCCAGGTTCCCCTGGATGGCTACACCTTC	CASSAQVPLDGYTF
NA	NA	TRBV19	TRBJ1-2	TGTGCCAGTAGTATCACGGAAAGCTATGGCTACACCTTC	CASSITESYGYTF
NA	TRBD1	TRBV3-1/TRBV3-2	TRBJ2-7	TGTGCCAGCAGCGTACCCGGGACAGGGGGAGGAGAGCAGTACTTC	CASSVPGTGGGEQYF
NA	TRBD1	TRBV18	TRBJ2-1	TGTGCCAGCTCACCCGGACAGGGGGAGGATGAGCAGTTCTTC	CASSPGQGEDEQFF
NA	TRBD2	TRBV7-6	TRBJ2-3	TGTGCCAGCAGCTTGGGCTCTAGCGGTTCAGATACGCAGTATTTT	CASSLGSSGSDTQYF
few	TRBD1	TRBV5-4	TRBJ1-2	TGTGCCAGCAGCTCCCTAGGGGGCTCCTATGGCTACACCTTC	CASSSLGGSYGYTF
once	NA	TRBV5-1	TRBJ2-7	TGCGCCAGCAGCTTGGAGGTTCGAGGTGCGGGGAAGTACGAGCAGTACTTC	CASSLEVRGAGKYEQYF
NA	TRBD1	TRBV18	TRBJ1-2	TGTGCCAGCTCACCCCGCGGACAGGGGAACTATGGCTACACCTTC	CASSPRGQGNYGYTF
NA	NA	TRBV11-3	TRBJ1-1	TGTGCCAGCAGCCCCAACCCCCCGACTGCGAACACTGAAGCTTTCTTT	CASSPNPPTANTEAFF
NA	NA	TRBV7-2	TRBJ2-7	TGTGCCAGCAGCCACGGGTACGAGCAGTACTTC	CASSHGYEQYF
NA	NA	TRBV11-3	TRBJ2-3	TGTGCCAGCAGCCCATCCGACTTTAATACGCAGTATTTT	CASSPSDFNTQYF
NA	NA	TRBV5-6	TRBJ2-1	TGTGCCAGCAGCTCGATGCCAGGGACTCGGGGCTACAATGAGCAGTTCTTC	CASSSMPGTRGYNEQFF
NA	TRBD1	TRBV5-6	TRBJ1-2	TGTGCCAGCAGCGCATTAGCGGGACAGTCTGGCTACACCTTC	CASSALAGQSGYTF
NA	NA	TRBV13	TRBJ1-2	TGTGCCAGCAGACTTGGGGTCAGCCCTTCCTTTGGCTACACCTTC	CASRLGVSPSFGYTF
NA	NA	TRBV6-4	TRBJ2-3	TGTGCCAGCAGTGACGGGAATACGCAGTATTTT	CASSDGNTQYF
NA	TRBD1	TRBV5-1	TRBJ1-2	TGCGCCAGCAGCGCACGGACAGGGGGCGGCTATGGCTACACCTTC	CASSARTGGGYGYTF
NA	NA	TRBV11-3	TRBJ2-1	TGTGCCAGCAGCTTAGTCGGCCAGCCGGGGAATGAGCAGTTCTTC	CASSLVGQPGNEQFF
once	TRBD1	TRBV2	TRBJ1-2	TGTGCCAGCAGTAGGACAGGGGGGAATGGCTACACCTTC	CASSRTGGNGYTF
NA	NA	TRBV29-1	TRBJ1-1	TGCAGCCCCCGGATTGGCACTGAAGCTTTCTTT	CSPRIGTEAFF
NA	NA	TRBV12-3/TRBV12-4	TRBJ1-6	TGTGCCAGCAGTACAACAGGGAATTCACCCCTCCACTTT	CASSTTGNSPLHF
NA	TRBD2	TRBV18	TRBJ2-1	TGTGCCAGCTCACTCGCGGGAGACTACAATGAGCAGTTCTTC	CASSLAGDYNEQFF
NA	NA	TRBV11-3	TRBJ1-4	TGTGCCAGCAGCTTAGGGCCAACTAATGAAAAACTGTTTTTT	CASSLGPTNEKLFF
NA	NA	TRBV14	TRBJ2-7	TGTGCCAGCAGCAAAGGGGTAGCGACCGAGCAGTACTTC	CASSKGVATEQYF
NA	NA	TRBV6-2/TRBV6-3	TRBJ1-2	TGTGCCAGCAGCCAGACAGGCATCAGGGATGGCTACACCTTC	CASSQTGIRDGYTF
NA	NA	TRBV10-2	TRBJ1-1	TGCGCCAGCAGTTTGTACGGAGGGCGCACTGAAGCTTTCTTT	CASSLYGGRTEAFF
NA	NA	TRBV19	TRBJ2-1	TGTGCCAGTAGCCCGAATAGAGTACGGGGCAATGAGCAGTTCTTC	CASSPNRVRGNEQFF
NA	NA	TRBV28	TRBJ2-7	TGTGCCAGCAGTTTAAGGACGACAGTGGCCTACGAGCAGTACTTC	CASSLRTTVAYEQYF
NA	NA	TRBV27	TRBJ1-1	TGTGCCAGCAGTTGGGGCATCATGAACACTGAAGCTTTCTTT	CASSWGIMNTEAFF
NA	NA	TRBV7-9	TRBJ1-1	TGTGCCAGCAGCTTAGTTCTAGGATACACTGAAGCTTTCTTT	CASSLVLGYTEAFF
NA	NA	TRBV6-6	TRBJ1-5	TGTGCCAGCAGCAACGGACAGAGTAGCAATCAGCCCCAGCATTTT	CASSNGQSSNQPQHF
NA	NA	TRBV21-1	TRBJ1-5	TGTGCCAGCAGCACCTATCAGCCCCAGCATTTT	CASSTYQPQHF
NA	TRBD2	TRBV9	TRBJ2-5	TGTGCCAGCAGCCCTTCGGGGGGAGTGGTAGAGACCCAGTACTTC	CASSPSGGVVETQYF